Listed here are 32 T cell receptor beta chains from one sample, sequenced in a study of T-cell reconstitution after alpha-beta-depleted transplantation in children. Unique molecular identifiers were incorporated into the prepared TCRbeta library. TCRdb used MiXCR to reprocess the PCR reads, holding one entry per CDR3 protein. The profile covers 800,000 to 1,000,000 distinct CDR3 sequences, with about 29% appearing a single time and over 25% taken by the ten largest. This specimen was PBMCs, mostly from graft donor cells, taken 360 days after TCRalphabeta/CD19-depleted stem cell transplant. These receptors all stem from a boy younger than two who had a stem cell transplant for SCID, so the T cells may come from the graft donor.

This clonotype was detected a few times. This chain uses TRBV24-1 with TRBJ2-3; no reliable D call. Trimming stripped 4 bases from V and 1 base from J, with 17 bases between. In germline, CDR1 is KGHDR, CDR2 SFDVKD. The CDR3 has 17 residues. The CDR3 here is CATSDALGSSGTDTQYF. DNA of the CDR3: TGTGCCACCAGTGACGCCCTTGGATCCTCTGGCACAGATACGCAGTATTTT.

The V gene is TRBV12-3 or TRBV12-4, the J gene TRBJ2-5, with a tentative D call TRBD2 (5 bases). The CDR3 runs to 16 residues. Trimming cost V 2 bases and J 5 bases, with 18 bases left between them. The CDR3 sequence is CASSLSRPLAGETQYF. The CDR3 coding sequence is TGTGCCAGCAGTTTAAGCCGGCCTTTGGCGGGTGAGACCCAGTACTTC.

The chain links TRBV2 to TRBJ2-1; 11 positions match TRBD2. The CDR3 is made up of 16 amino acids. V lost 0 bases to trimming and J lost 9 bases; unmatched junction nucleotides: 7. Germline V lookup: CDR1 SNHLY, CDR2 FYNNEI. The CDR3 loop reads CASSEATSGGRGEQFF. CDR3 nucleotide sequence: TGTGCCAGCAGTGAAGCAACTAGCGGGGGCCGCGGTGAGCAGTTCTTC.

This clonotype showed up just a few times. The genes are TRBV24-1 and TRBJ2-1, with D possibly matching TRBD2 (6 bases). Per germline, CDR1 KGHDR and CDR2 SFDVKD. V was trimmed by 4 bases and J by 2 bases, leaving 17 bases between them. The length of the CDR3 is 17 residues. Written as DNA, the CDR3 is TGTGCCACCAGTGACTGGCACGGGGAGGTCCCCTACAATGAGCAGTTCTTC. Protein: CATSDWHGEVPYNEQFF.

CDR3 nucleotide sequence: TGTGCCAGCAGTTCCCTAGCGGGGGGGTGGTACAATGAGCAGTTCTTC. Translating gives CASSSLAGGWYNEQFF. The chain couples TRBV12-3 or TRBV12-4 to TRBJ2-1; 12 nucleotides align to TRBD2. V was pared by 4 bases and J by 4 bases, with 5 bases of the junction left unmatched. The CDR3 loop spans 16 amino acids.

The chain has TRBV24-1 and TRBJ2-2; 10 bases agree with TRBD2. CDR1 and CDR2 (germline): KGHDR, SFDVKD. The J segment lost 4 bases and the V segment lost 3 bases, leaving 7 bases of the junction unmatched. CDR3 length: 17 residues. CDR3 amino acids: CATSDAYLAGVTGELFF. The CDR3 DNA follows: TGTGCCACCAGTGATGCCTACCTAGCGGGGGTCACCGGGGAGCTGTTTTTT.

The chain links TRBV25-1 to TRBJ2-2; D might be TRBD2 (5 bases). The germline V gene has CDR1 MGHDK and CDR2 SYGVNS. V lost 8 bases and J 5 bases, leaving 21 bases between the germline ends. CDR3 length equals 16 residues. DNA for the CDR3: TGTGCCAGCTCTGCCACCGGGCGTTCGGGGACCGGGGAGCTGTTTTTT. Translation gives CASSATGRSGTGELFF.

The rearrangement joins TRBV6-1 to TRBJ2-3; 13 positions match TRBD2. The CDR3 length is 14 residues. The junction had 6 bases not matched to a gene; V was cut back by 6 bases and J by 9 bases. Germline assignment: CDR1 MNHNS and CDR2 SASEGT. CDR3 region: CASSGLAGAQTQYF. In DNA form, the CDR3 reads TGTGCCAGCAGCGGACTAGCGGGGGCCCAGACGCAGTATTTT.

This clonotype was seen a handful of times. The rearrangement joins TRBV4-3 to TRBJ2-2; D may be TRBD1 (5 bases). CDR1 and CDR2 (germline): LGHNA, YSLEER. The CDR3 is made up of 13 amino acids. Trimming stripped 3 bases from V and 6 bases from J, with 8 bases between. CDR3 region: CASSHSRAGELFF. The DNA of the CDR3 is TGCGCCAGCAGCCATTCCAGGGCCGGGGAGCTGTTTTTT.

This clonotype has only a few counts. This chain links TRBV10-3 with TRBJ2-3; 7 bases map to TRBD1. The CDR3 covers 16 residues. The trim removed 5 bases at V and 0 bases at J, leaving 8 bases unmatched. Germline CDR1 ENHRY, CDR2 SYGVKD. CDR3 sequence: CAISSSTGSSTDTQYF. DNA for the CDR3: TGTGCCATCAGTTCGTCGACAGGGTCCAGCACAGATACGCAGTATTTT.

The sample holds a few counts of this clonotype. The chain is built from TRBV18 and TRBJ1-3; D unresolved. V lost 1 base to trimming and J lost 0 bases, with 13 bases between them. Germline loops: CDR1 KGHSH, CDR2 LQKENI. This CDR3 region has 17 residues. CDR3 region: CASSPLSPVGSGNTIYF. The CDR3 nucleotides read TGTGCCAGCTCACCACTTAGTCCGGTGGGCTCTGGAAACACCATATATTTT.

A few counts support this clonotype. The CDR3 sequence: CASSLGQGVSDTQYF. The CDR3 bases are TGTGCCAGCAGTTTAGGGCAGGGGGTCTCAGATACGCAGTATTTT. The chain uses TRBV12-3 or TRBV12-4 and TRBJ2-3; 7 bases match TRBD1. The CDR3 consists of 15 residues. With 1 base clipped from V and 4 bases from J, the junction kept 5 bases outside the gene matches.

The rearrangement uses TRBV30 and TRBJ2-2, with 16 nucleotides matching TRBD2. V lost 5 bases, J lost 0 bases, and 0 bases stayed unmatched. The germline CDR1 and CDR2 sequences are GTSNPN and SVGIG (reference sequence). The CDR3 is 16 residues long. CDR3 loop: CAWGTSGGANTGELFF. The CDR3 nucleotides are TGTGCCTGGGGGACTAGCGGGGGGGCGAACACCGGGGAGCTGTTTTTT.

This clonotype appeared once. This chain joins TRBV20-1 and TRBJ2-7; D not certain. The CDR3 totals 13 residues. V was pared by 1 base and J by 2 bases, with 9 bases between. Germline V gene data show CDR1 as DFQATT and CDR2 as SNEGSKA (reference sequence). In DNA form, the CDR3 reads TGCAGTGCTAGAGTCCAGAGAGCCTACGAGCAGTACTTC. Encoded protein: CSARVQRAYEQYF.

This clonotype occurred a few times. The rearrangement uses TRBV7-2 and TRBJ2-1, with 7 bases fitting TRBD2. With 5 bases clipped from V and 10 bases from J, the junction kept 5 bases outside the gene matches. The CDR3 covers 12 residues. Looked up from germline, CDR1 is SGHTA and CDR2 is FQGNSA. The CDR3 reads CASSLRLAEQFF. In DNA form, the CDR3 reads TGTGCCAGCAGCCTCAGACTAGCCGAGCAGTTCTTC.

This clonotype was recorded once. The gene calls are TRBV11-2 and TRBJ2-7; D unclear. This CDR3 spans 14 amino acids. Germline CDR1 SGHAT, CDR2 FQNNGV. V lost 5 bases and J lost 6, with 17 bases in between. The CDR3 here is CASSPLSGKGEQYF. The CDR3, as DNA: TGTGCCAGCAGCCCCCTCTCGGGCAAGGGCGAGCAGTACTTC.

The V and J genes are TRBV29-1 and TRBJ2-1, with D possibly TRBD2 on 6 matching bases. This CDR3 has 11 amino acids. Trimming pared 7 bases from V and 3 bases from J, leaving 7 bases between. The germline V gene encodes CDR1 SQVTM and CDR2 ANQGSEA. CDR3 in DNA: TGCAGCGCCGGGGGCTACAATGAGCAGTTCTTC. As protein: CSAGGYNEQFF.

This clonotype was detected once. The rearrangement uses TRBV5-1 and TRBJ1-1; possible D gene TRBD1, 5 bases. The CDR3 runs 13 residues. V was clipped by 7 bases and J by 0 bases, with 10 bases between them. Germline V gene sequence: CDR1 SGHRS, CDR2 YFSETQ. CDR3 sequence: CASGGTVNTEAFF. Written as DNA, the CDR3 is TGCGCCAGCGGAGGGACGGTGAACACTGAAGCTTTCTTT.

The sample holds a few counts of this clonotype. The chain has TRBV3-1 and TRBJ2-7; 13 positions agree with TRBD2. The length of the CDR3 is 15 residues. The germline CDR1 and CDR2 sequences are LGHDT and YNNKEL (reference sequence). V shed 1 base and J 6 bases; nucleotides not matched to a gene: 3. CDR3 sequence reads: CASSQGTSGGAEQYF. DNA for the CDR3: TGTGCCAGCAGCCAAGGAACTAGCGGGGGGGCCGAGCAGTACTTC.

V gene TRBV15 combines with J gene TRBJ2-2; no clear D. There are 14 residues in the CDR3. Trimming cost V 3 bases and J 4 bases, with 9 bases left between them. CDR1 is LNHNV, CDR2 YYDKDF, per germline (reference sequence). The chain's CDR3 is CATSRVLVTGELFF. Here the CDR3 DNA reads TGTGCCACCAGCAGGGTGCTAGTCACCGGGGAGCTGTTTTTT.

The chain is built from TRBV7-2 and TRBJ2-1, with no clear D. The V and J ends lost 2 bases and 7 bases respectively, with 18 bases between them. This CDR3 is built from 16 residues. Germline V gives CDR1 SGHTA, CDR2 FQGNSA. The CDR3 region has the DNA TGTGCCAGCAGCTTATTCCCCGACCTGGGGTTGAATGAGCAGTTCTTC. Its protein is CASSLFPDLGLNEQFF. The full variable domain, rest sourced from reference TRBV7-2 and TRBJ2-1, is GAGVSQSPSNKVTEKGKDVELRCDPISGHTALYWYRQSLGQGLEFLIYFQGNSAPDKSGLPSDRFSAERTGGSVSTLTIQRTQQEDSAVYLCASSLFPDLGLNEQFFGPGTRLTVL.

This clonotype was counted a few times. The chain uses TRBV5-6 and TRBJ2-2; D unresolved. The V end lost 1 base, the J end lost 5 bases, and 9 bases lay between the germline ends. Per the germline V gene, CDR1 is SGHDT and CDR2 is YYEEEE. The CDR3 consists of 14 residues. CDR3 region: CASSLSGETGELFF. CDR3 nucleotide sequence: TGTGCCAGCAGCTTGTCAGGCGAAACCGGGGAGCTGTTTTTT.

This clonotype was counted many times. The chain employs TRBV4-2 and TRBJ2-2; a weak D match, TRBD2 (5 bases). Trimming removed 4 bases at V and 6 bases at J, with 9 bases between. The CDR3 spans 13 residues. Germline CDR1 and CDR2: LGHNA and YNFKEQ. The CDR3 region is CASSLRVAGELFF. CDR3 bases: TGTGCCAGCAGCCTGAGGGTTGCCGGGGAGCTGTTTTTT.

The chain employs TRBV12-3 or TRBV12-4 and TRBJ2-1; D not certain. Trimming pared 4 bases from V and 3 bases from J, leaving 19 bases between. The CDR3 is made up of 17 amino acids. The CDR3 is CASSSQIPRLFYNEQFF. The CDR3, as DNA: TGTGCCAGCAGTTCCCAAATTCCCCGACTTTTCTACAATGAGCAGTTCTTC.

This clonotype was recorded a few times. The V and J genes are TRBV9 and TRBJ2-3; 8 bases match TRBD1. The trim removed 3 bases at V and 3 bases at J, leaving 6 bases unmatched. The germline CDR1 and CDR2 sequences are SGDLS and YYNGEE. The CDR3 sequence is 15 residues long. The CDR3, as DNA: TGTGCCAGCAGCGAGGACAGGGTTCCAACAGATACGCAGTATTTT. Its translation: CASSEDRVPTDTQYF.

The genes are TRBV20-1 and TRBJ1-1, with D perhaps TRBD1 (6 bases). V lost 5 bases and J lost 0, with 16 bases in between. Germline V lookup: CDR1 DFQATT, CDR2 SNEGSKA (reference sequence). This CDR3 region has 15 residues. The CDR3 nucleotides read TGCAGTGCTCAAAAGAGGACAGTTATGAACACTGAAGCTTTCTTT. As protein: CSAQKRTVMNTEAFF.

This chain joins TRBV5-1 and TRBJ2-7; perhaps TRBD1 as D (5 bases). With 0 bases removed from V and 5 bases from J, the gap between germline ends came to 15 bases. In germline, CDR1 is SGHRS, CDR2 YFSETQ. This CDR3 spans 15 amino acids. DNA of the CDR3: TGCGCCAGCAGCTTGGACCAGGGCCCTATGGACGAGCAGTACTTC. The encoded protein is CASSLDQGPMDEQYF.

The chain uses TRBV15 and TRBJ1-4; D may be TRBD1 (6 bases). Germline CDR1 is LNHNV and CDR2 is YYDKDF (reference sequence). The V end lost 0 bases, the J end lost 3 bases, and 11 bases lay between the germline ends. This CDR3 region has 16 residues. CDR3 amino acids: CATSRDQGLANEKLFF. CDR3 sequence (DNA): TGTGCCACCAGCAGAGATCAGGGGTTGGCTAATGAAAAACTGTTTTTT.

This chain joins TRBV6-1 and TRBJ1-2; no firm D call. This CDR3 comprises 15 residues. Trimming pared 8 bases from V and 4 bases from J, leaving 20 bases between. Germline CDR1 is MNHNS and CDR2 is SASEGT. For the CDR3, the DNA is TGTGCCAGCGGATATTTGATCACGGCAGCCTATGGCTACACCTTC. Translation: CASGYLITAAYGYTF.

This chain connects TRBV12-5 to TRBJ2-3; weak D call: TRBD1 (5 bases). Trimming left V 3 bases short and J 1 base short, with 11 bases between. The CDR3 totals 15 residues. Germline V gene lookup returns CDR1 LGHNT and CDR2 FRNRAP. The CDR3 DNA sequence: TGTGCTAGTGGTTTCAGGGTATCAGGCACAGATACGCAGTATTTT. Protein product: CASGFRVSGTDTQYF. The full variable domain, with the rest looked up from reference TRBV12-5 and TRBJ2-3, is DARVTQTPRHKVTEMGQEVTMRCQPILGHNTVFWYRQTMMQGLELLAYFRNRAPLDDSGMPKDRFSAEMPDATLATLKIQPSEPRDSAVYFCASGFRVSGTDTQYFGPGTRLTVL.

The chain is built from TRBV30 and TRBJ2-2; 7 bases agree with TRBD1. The germline V gene has CDR1 GTSNPN and CDR2 SVGIG (reference sequence). This CDR3 has 14 residues. V lost 2 bases and J lost 5; bases outside the gene matches: 5. CDR3 DNA: TGTGCCTGGAGTAACAGGGGACGTACCGGGGAGCTGTTTTTT. This codes for CAWSNRGRTGELFF.

This clonotype has only a few counts. This chain's CDR3 is CASIPFLGSGYGYTF. The CDR3 nucleotides are TGTGCCAGCATACCGTTTCTCGGGAGTGGGTATGGCTACACCTTC. The chain couples TRBV12-3 or TRBV12-4 to TRBJ1-2; D is ambiguous. Trimming left V 7 bases short and J 5 bases short, with 20 bases between. The CDR3 is made up of 15 amino acids.